This TCR beta chain was profiled in a study of cytomegalovirus exposure and HLA in healthy donors. The PCR had 60 Vbeta and 13 Jbeta primers. Here immunoSEQ multiplex PCR was the method, and the copy in TCRdb shows in-frame clones only, minus some. The sample holds roughly 90,000 clones, roughly four fifths seen once. Germline-derived CDR1 and CDR2 are SGHVS and FQNEAQ. The CDR3 has 14 residues. The chain has TRBV7-8 and TRBJ2-5; the D gene is possibly TRBD1 (6 bases). The J call may be wrong; the DNA end is better matched by TRBJ2-7. The sample taken for sequencing was PBMCs. This clonotype originated in a man aged 25 to 45 in good health and CMV-seropositive. CDR3 amino acids: CASNEGGTLYEQYF. CDR3 sequence (DNA): TGTGCCAGCAACGAAGGGGGAACATTGTACGAGCAGTACTTC.